This TCR beta chain derives from a study of blood T cell dynamics during melanoma immunotherapy. Whole-study context: First-line therapy was either pembrolizumab or nivolumab with ipilimumab for metastatic melanoma. Study findings and constraints: Unlike progressors, later disease-control patients had W3 repertoires gaining clonality or diversity.

Germline CDR1 and CDR2: LNHDA and SQIVND (reference sequence). The CDR3 totals 12 residues. Between the trimmed V and J ends, which lost 3 bases and 3 bases, there was a span of 6 bases. This sample's time point: pre-treatment baseline. Every bulk PBMC sample received the same 350 ng of DNA. The table came from immunoSEQ multiplex PCR; TCRdb's copy has only in-frame clones and leaves some out. The table records thousands of clones, about 87% of them present only once. As for this clone: What it binds is not known.

This clonotype was sampled from a human donor with melanoma. Source: blood, taken from a patient treated with checkpoint blockade. V is TRBV19 and J is TRBJ2-7; a possible D gene is TRBD1 (5 bases). The CDR3 sequence: CASSIQGYEQYF. Written as DNA, the CDR3 is TGTGCCAGTAGTATTCAGGGCTACGAGCAGTACTTC.